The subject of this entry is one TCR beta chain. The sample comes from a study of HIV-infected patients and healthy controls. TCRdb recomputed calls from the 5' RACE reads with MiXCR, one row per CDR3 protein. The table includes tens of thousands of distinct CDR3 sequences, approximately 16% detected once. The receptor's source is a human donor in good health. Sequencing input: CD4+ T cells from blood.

The CDR3 loop reads CSARTGVASHEQFF. CDR3 nucleotide sequence: TGCAGTGCAAGGACGGGGGTAGCGAGCCATGAGCAGTTCTTC. The rearrangement links TRBV20-1 to TRBJ2-1, with a tentative D call TRBD2 (6 bases). There are 14 residues in the CDR3. Germline V gene data show CDR1 as DFQATT and CDR2 as SNEGSKA (reference sequence). Trimming removed 6 bases from V and 8 bases from J, with 20 bases in between.